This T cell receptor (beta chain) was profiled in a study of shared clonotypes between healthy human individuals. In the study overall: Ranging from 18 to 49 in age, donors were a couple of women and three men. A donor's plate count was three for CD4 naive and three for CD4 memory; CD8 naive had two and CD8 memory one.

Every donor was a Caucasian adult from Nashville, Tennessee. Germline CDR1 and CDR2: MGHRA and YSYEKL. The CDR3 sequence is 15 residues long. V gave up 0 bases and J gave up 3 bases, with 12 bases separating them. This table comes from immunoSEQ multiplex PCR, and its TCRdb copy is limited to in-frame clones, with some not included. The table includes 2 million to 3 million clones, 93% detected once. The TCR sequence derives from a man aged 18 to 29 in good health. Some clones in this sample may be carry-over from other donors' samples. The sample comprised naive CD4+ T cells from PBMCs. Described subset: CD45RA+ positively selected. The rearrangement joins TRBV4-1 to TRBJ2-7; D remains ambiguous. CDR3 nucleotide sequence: TGCGCCAGCAGCCAAGATACGTCCCGGCGCTACGAGCAGTACTTC. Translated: CASSQDTSRRYEQYF.